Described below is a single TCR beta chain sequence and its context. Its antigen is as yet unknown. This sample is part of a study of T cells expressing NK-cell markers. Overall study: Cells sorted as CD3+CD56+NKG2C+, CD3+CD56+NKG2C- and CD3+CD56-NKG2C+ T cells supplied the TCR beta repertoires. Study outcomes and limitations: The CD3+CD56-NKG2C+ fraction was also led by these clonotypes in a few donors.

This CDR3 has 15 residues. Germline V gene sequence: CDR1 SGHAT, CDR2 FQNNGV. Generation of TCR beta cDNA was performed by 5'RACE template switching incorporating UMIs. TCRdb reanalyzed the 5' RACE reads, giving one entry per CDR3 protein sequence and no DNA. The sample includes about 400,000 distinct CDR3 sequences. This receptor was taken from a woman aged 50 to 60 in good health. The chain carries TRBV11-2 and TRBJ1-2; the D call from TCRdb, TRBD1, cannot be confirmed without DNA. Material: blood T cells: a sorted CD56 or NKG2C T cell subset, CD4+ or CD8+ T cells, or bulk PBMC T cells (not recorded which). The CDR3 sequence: CASRQDGARVTGYTF.